The clone carrying this T cell receptor (beta chain) was seen a single time. One end of the junction does not line up with germline, which may come from a read error. The entry originates in a study of shared clonotypes between healthy human individuals. CDR1 is SQVTM, CDR2 ANQGSEA, per germline. The CDR3 has 14 residues. Profiled with immunoSEQ multiplex PCR; TCRdb holds only in-frame clones, not every one. The sample lists over 750,000 clones, about 97% occurring once. Naive CD8 isolation took CD45RO-negative cells positively selected for CCR7 and excluded terminally differentiated effector memory CD45RA+ cells.

Sequenced material: naive CD8+ T cells sorted from blood. This receptor was taken from a man aged 25 to 45 in good health. V and J are TRBV29-1 and TRBJ2-6; D is tentatively TRBD1 or TRBD2 (5 bases each). The CDR3 DNA reads TGCAGCGTCGAAGTGGGGGACGGGGCCAACGTCCTGACTTTC. This sequence encodes CSVEVGDGANVLTF.